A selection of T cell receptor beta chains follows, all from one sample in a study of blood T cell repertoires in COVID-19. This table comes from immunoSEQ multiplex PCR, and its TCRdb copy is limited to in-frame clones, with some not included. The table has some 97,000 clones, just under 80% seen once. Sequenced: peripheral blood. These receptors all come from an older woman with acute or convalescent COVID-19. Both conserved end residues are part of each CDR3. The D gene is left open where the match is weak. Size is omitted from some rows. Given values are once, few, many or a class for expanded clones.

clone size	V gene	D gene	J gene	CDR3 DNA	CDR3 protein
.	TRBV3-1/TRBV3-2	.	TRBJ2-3	TGTGCCAGCAGCCGGGCCCCCGGGGGAGATACGCAGTATTTT	CASSRAPGGDTQYF
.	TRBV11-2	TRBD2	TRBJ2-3	TGTGCCAGCAGCCCAGGGCTGGATGGGGGGGGACGCACAGATACGCAGTATTTT	CASSPGLDGGGRTDTQYF
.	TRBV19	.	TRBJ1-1	TGTGCCAGTAGTACGACTGCGGACACTGAAGCTTTCTTT	CASSTTADTEAFF
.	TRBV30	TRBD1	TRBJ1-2	TGTGCCTGGAGAAGGGGGCAGGGGGATGGCTACACCTTC	CAWRRGQGDGYTF
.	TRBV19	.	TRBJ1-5	TGTGCCAGTAGTATGGGTGAGGCCCAGCATTTT	CASSMGEAQHF
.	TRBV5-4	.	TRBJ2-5	TGTGCCAGCAGCTTAGGGGGTCTAGCGGCTAGCCAAGAGACCCAGTACTTC	CASSLGGLAASQETQYF
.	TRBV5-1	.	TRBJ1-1	TGCGCCAGCAGCTTGGACAGGGTGAACACTGAAGCTTTCTTT	CASSLDRVNTEAFF
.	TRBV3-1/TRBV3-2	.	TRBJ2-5	TGTGCCAGCAGCCAAGTAACGGGGACCCAGTACTTC	CASSQVTGTQYF
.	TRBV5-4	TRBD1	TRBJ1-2	TGTGCCAGCAGCTCGGGACAGGGGGCAATCTATGGCTACACCTTC	CASSSGQGAIYGYTF
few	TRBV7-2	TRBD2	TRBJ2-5	TGTGCCAGCAAACTCCTAGCGGGGGAGGAGACCCAGTACTTC	CASKLLAGEETQYF
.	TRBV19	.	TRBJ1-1	TGTGCCAGTAGTATAGGGGGGGGGAACACTGAAGCTTTCTTT	CASSIGGGNTEAFF
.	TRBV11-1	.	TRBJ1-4	TGTGCCAGCAGCTTTACAGGGTCAGGCGAAAAACTGTTTTTT	CASSFTGSGEKLFF
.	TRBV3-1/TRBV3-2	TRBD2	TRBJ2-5	TGTGCCAGCAGGGGACTAGCGGGTTACCAAGAGACCCAGTACTTC	CASRGLAGYQETQYF
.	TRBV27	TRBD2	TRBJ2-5	TGTGCCAGCAAACTTGGCGGGGGGAATCAAGAGACCCAGTACTTC	CASKLGGGNQETQYF
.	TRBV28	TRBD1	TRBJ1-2	TGTGCCAGCAGACCCCCCGACAGGGTCTATGGCTACACCTTC	CASRPPDRVYGYTF
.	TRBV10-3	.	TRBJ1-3	TGTGCCATCAGTGAGTCCGGTGGGGGGATTGGAAACACCATATATTTT	CAISESGGGIGNTIYF
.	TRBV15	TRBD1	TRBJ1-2	TGTGCCACCAGGGATGAGACAGGGGGTGGCTACACCTTC	CATRDETGGGYTF
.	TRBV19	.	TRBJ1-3	TGTGCCAGTAGTACCCCCAACTCTGGAAACACCATATATTTT	CASSTPNSGNTIYF
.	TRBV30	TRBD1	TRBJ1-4	TGTGCCTGGAGTGACGGACAGGTTCAAAATGAAAAACTGTTTTTT	CAWSDGQVQNEKLFF
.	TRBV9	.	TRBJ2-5	TGTGCCAGCAGCGTAGAAGGAGCTGGGACCCAGTACTTC	CASSVEGAGTQYF
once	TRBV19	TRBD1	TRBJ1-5	TGTGCCAGTAGTATCACAGGGGGTGGGCCCCAGCATTTT	CASSITGGGPQHF
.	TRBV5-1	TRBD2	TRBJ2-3	TGCGCCAGCAGCCCTAGCGGGGGGGCAGATACGCAGTATTTT	CASSPSGGADTQYF
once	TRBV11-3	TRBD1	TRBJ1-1	TGTGCCAGCAGCAAAGAGGGACAGATGAACACTGAAGCTTTCTTT	CASSKEGQMNTEAFF
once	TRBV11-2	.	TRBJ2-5	TGTGCCAGCAGCCAAGGCAGGGCCAGGGAAGAGACCCAGTACTTC	CASSQGRAREETQYF
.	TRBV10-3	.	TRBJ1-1	TGTGCCACCACCCCCGGCGGGAGGAACACTGAAGCTTTCTTT	CATTPGGRNTEAFF
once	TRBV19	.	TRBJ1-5	TGTGCCAGTAGTACATTAGACAGGTACCAGCCCCAGCATTTT	CASSTLDRYQPQHF
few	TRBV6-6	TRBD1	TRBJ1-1	TGTGCCAGCAGACCCTGGCAGGGGGCGAAAGACACTGAAGCTTTCTTT	CASRPWQGAKDTEAFF
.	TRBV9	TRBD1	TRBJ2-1	TGTGCCAGCAGCGTAGTTGGACAGGGGTTCAATGAGCAGTTCTTC	CASSVVGQGFNEQFF
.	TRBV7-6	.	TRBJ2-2	TGTGCCAGCAGCTTAACAAATCCGGGACTCAACACCGGGGAGCTGTTTTTT	CASSLTNPGLNTGELFF
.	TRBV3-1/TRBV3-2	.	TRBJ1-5	TGTGCCAGCAGCCAAGTCGAGAATCAGCCCCAGCATTTT	CASSQVENQPQHF
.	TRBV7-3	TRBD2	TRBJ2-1	TGTGCCAGCAGCTCCACGCCTATAGCGGGAGGTTACAATGAGCAGTTCTTC	CASSSTPIAGGYNEQFF
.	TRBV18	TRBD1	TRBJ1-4	TGTGCCAGCTCACCCTTCCTTCCTGGGACAGCGAATGAAAAACTGTTTTTT	CASSPFLPGTANEKLFF
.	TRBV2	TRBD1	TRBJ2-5	TGTGCCAGCCCGGGACAGGGAAGAGAGACCCAGTACTTC	CASPGQGRETQYF
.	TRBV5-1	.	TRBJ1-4	TGCGCCAGCAGCTTGGCCGCCGGCCCGGGAAAACTGTTTTTT	CASSLAAGPGKLFF
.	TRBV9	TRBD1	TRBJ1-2	TGTGCCAGCACCACGACAGGGGTTCTTGGCTACACCTTC	CASTTTGVLGYTF
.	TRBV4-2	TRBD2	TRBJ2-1	TGTGCCAGCAGCCATTATCTAGCGGGGGCCCGCGGTGAGCAGTTCTTC	CASSHYLAGARGEQFF
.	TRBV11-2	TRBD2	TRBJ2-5	TGTGCCAGCAGCAGAGGGCAAATCGGGGGGGCTCGACAAGAGACCCAGTACTTC	CASSRGQIGGARQETQYF
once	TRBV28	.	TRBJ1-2	TGTGCCAGCTTGCCGCTAAGCACCTATGGCTACACCTTC	CASLPLSTYGYTF
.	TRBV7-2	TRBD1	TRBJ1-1	TGTGCCAGCAGCTGGACAGGGGGGGCGAGCACTGAAGCTTTCTTT	CASSWTGGASTEAFF
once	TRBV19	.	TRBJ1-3	TGTGCCAGTAGTTACAACAGGGTATCTTCTGGAAACACCATATATTTT	CASSYNRVSSGNTIYF
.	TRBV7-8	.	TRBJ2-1	TGTGCCAGCAGCCCACTAGCAGGCTCCTACAATGAGCAGTTCTTC	CASSPLAGSYNEQFF
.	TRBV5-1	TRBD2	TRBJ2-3	TGCGCCAGCAGCTTGGAAGCTCTAGCGGGGGGAGGGAATACGCAGTATTTT	CASSLEALAGGGNTQYF
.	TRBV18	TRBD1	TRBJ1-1	TGTGCCAGCTCACTAACCCGGGACAGGGGAACTGAAGCTTTCTTT	CASSLTRDRGTEAFF
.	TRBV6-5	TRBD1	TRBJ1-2	TGTGCCAGCAGGGGACCGACAGGGGTAAATTCTGGCTACACCTTC	CASRGPTGVNSGYTF
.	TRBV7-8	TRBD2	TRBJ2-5	TGTGCCAGCAGCTTTACCAGCGGGGGAGAGACCCAGTACTTC	CASSFTSGGETQYF
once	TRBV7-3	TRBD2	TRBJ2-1	TGTGCCAGCAGCCCCCCGACTAGCGGGGGCCCCCAGGCCTACAATGAGCAGTTCTTC	CASSPPTSGGPQAYNEQFF
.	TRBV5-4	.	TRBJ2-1	TGTGCCAGCAGCTTGGGGGCCGTCTACAATGAGCAGTTCTTC	CASSLGAVYNEQFF
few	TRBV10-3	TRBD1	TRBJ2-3	TGTGCCATCGCACAGGGGATGACAGATACGCAGTATTTT	CAIAQGMTDTQYF